This record looks at one T cell receptor (beta chain) sequence and its context. Its target is unknown. The time point is: newly diagnosed GD, antithyroid drugs for less than 3 months. Construction of the TCR library relied on RNA isolated from PBMCs. The data were taken from a study of regulatory T cells in long-lasting Graves disease. J lost 1 base, V lost 5 bases, and 12 bases had no gene match. The germline V gene has CDR1 SGHNT and CDR2 YYREEE (reference sequence). This CDR3 has 17 amino acids. Arm-PCR of CDR3 regions with iRepertoire HTBI primers generated TCR beta libraries. TCRdb fed the multiplex PCR reads into MiXCR, producing one record per CDR3 protein. The profile covers approximately 490,000 distinct CDR3 sequences, with around 15% appearing a single time and 9% to 15% taken by the ten largest. Regarding the study as a whole: Persistent Graves' patients had lower TCR diversity than newly diagnosed ones.

These data were also filed under a second study, of T cells in Graves' hyperthyroidism and ophthalmopathy. That paper states: HTBI primers drove first-round RT-PCR of the TCR CDR3. Classification by a 13 V-J model distinguished ophthalmopathy from stable hyperthyroidism.

V and J are TRBV5-4 and TRBJ2-3; 8 bases map to TRBD2. The sequencing here drew on peripheral blood mononuclear cells (PBMCs), taken at new diagnosis, from a patient treated with antithyroid drugs. The receptor comes from a man aged 40-55 years with Graves disease. In nucleotides, the CDR3 is TGTGCCAGCAGAGCCTGGGGTACTAGCGGAGGCACAGATACGCAGTATTTT. This encodes CASRAWGTSGGTDTQYF.